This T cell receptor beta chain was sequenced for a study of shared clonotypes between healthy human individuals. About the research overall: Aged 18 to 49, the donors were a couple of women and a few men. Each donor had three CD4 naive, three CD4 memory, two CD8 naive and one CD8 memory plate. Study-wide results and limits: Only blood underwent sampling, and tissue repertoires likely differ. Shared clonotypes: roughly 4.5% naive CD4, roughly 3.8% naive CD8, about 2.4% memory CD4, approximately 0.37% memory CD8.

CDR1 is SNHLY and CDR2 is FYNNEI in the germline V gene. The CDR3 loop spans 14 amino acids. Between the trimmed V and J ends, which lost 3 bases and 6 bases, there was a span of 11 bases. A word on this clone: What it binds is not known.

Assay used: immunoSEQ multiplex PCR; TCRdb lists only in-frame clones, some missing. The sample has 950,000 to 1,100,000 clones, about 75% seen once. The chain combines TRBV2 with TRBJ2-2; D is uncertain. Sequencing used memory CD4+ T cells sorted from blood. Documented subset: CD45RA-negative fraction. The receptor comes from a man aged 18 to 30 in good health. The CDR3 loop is CASSEMRDPGELFF. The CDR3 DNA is TGTGCCAGCAGTGAGATGAGAGATCCCGGGGAGCTGTTTTTT.